The table lists the clone carrying this T cell receptor (beta chain) with a few counts. The same CDR3 can be traced to other DNA sequences in this sample. This entry belongs to a study of T cell changes during pregnancy in multiple sclerosis. The protocol was immunoSEQ multiplex PCR, while the TCRdb copy is restricted to in-frame clones and leaves out a portion. The sample includes tens of thousands of clones, 94% of them seen just once. Trimming cost V 3 bases and J 0 bases; bases outside gene matches: 1. The CDR3 is 14 amino acids. Germline loops: CDR1 MNHEY, CDR2 SMNVEV (reference sequence). This sequence originates from a female donor with multiple sclerosis, enrolled in a pregnancy study. The sample consisted of CD8+ T cells from peripheral blood mononuclear cells, taken after pregnancy. The rearrangement links TRBV27 to TRBJ2-7; 8 bases match TRBD1. In DNA form, the CDR3 reads TGTGCCAGCAGTTTTACAGGGGGCTCCTACGAGCAGTACTTC. Translation gives CASSFTGGSYEQYF.